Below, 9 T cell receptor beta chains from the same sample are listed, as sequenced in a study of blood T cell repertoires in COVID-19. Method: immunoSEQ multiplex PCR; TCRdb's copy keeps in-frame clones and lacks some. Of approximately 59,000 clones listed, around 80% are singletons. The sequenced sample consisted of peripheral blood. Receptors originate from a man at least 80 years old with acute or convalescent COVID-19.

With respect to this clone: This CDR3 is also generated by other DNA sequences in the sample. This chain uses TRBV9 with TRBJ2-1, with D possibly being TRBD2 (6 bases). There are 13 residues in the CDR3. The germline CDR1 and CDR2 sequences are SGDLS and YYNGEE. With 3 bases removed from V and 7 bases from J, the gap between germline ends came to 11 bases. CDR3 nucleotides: TGTGCCAGCAGCGCGACTAGTCGGAATGAGCAGTTCTTC. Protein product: CASSATSRNEQFF.

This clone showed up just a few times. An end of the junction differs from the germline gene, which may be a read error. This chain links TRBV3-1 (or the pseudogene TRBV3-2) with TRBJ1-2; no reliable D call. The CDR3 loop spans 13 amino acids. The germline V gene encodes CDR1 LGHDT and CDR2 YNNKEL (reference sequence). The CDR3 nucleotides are TGTGCCAGCAGCCAAGATTGGGCAGGCCCGGTTAGATTC. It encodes CASSQDWAGPVRF.

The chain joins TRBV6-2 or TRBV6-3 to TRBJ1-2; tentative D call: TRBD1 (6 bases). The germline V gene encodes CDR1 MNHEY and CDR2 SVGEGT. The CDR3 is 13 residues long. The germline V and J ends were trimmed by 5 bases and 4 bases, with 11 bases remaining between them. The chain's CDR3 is CASSQDSIYGYTF. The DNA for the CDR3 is TGTGCCAGCAGTCAGGACAGTATCTATGGCTACACCTTC.

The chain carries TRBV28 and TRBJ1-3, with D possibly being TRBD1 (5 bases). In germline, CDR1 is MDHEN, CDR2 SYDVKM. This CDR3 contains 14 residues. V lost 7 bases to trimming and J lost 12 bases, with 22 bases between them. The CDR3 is CASIQNPGTGIIYF. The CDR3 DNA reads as TGTGCCAGCATCCAAAACCCCGGAACAGGCATCATATATTTT.

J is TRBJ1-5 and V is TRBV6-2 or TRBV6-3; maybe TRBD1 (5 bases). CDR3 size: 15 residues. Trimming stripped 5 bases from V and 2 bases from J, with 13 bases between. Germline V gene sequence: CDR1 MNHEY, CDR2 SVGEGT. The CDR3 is CASSVPLGGNQPQHF. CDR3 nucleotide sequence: TGTGCCAGCAGTGTACCCCTAGGGGGCAATCAGCCCCAGCATTTT.

CDR3 region: CASSQGTANTGELFF. The CDR3 region has the DNA TGTGCCAGCAGCCAAGGGACTGCTAACACCGGGGAGCTGTTTTTT. The genes are TRBV7-3 and TRBJ2-2, with D possibly being TRBD2 (6 bases). The CDR3 spans 15 residues. V dropped 5 bases and J dropped 2 bases, with 12 bases sitting between them. CDR1 is SGHTA and CDR2 is FQGTGA in the germline V gene.

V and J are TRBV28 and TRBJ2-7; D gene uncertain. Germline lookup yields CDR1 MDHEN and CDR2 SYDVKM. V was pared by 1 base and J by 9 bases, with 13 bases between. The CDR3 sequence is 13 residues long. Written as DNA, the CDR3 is TGTGCCAGCAGTTTATTTCTGGATTACAGGCAGTACTTC. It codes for CASSLFLDYRQYF.

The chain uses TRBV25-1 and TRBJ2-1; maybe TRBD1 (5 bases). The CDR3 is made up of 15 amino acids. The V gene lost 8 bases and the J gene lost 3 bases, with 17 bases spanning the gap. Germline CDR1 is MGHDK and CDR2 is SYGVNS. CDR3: CASVPSRGVYNEQFF. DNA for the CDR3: TGTGCCAGCGTACCATCTAGGGGCGTCTACAATGAGCAGTTCTTC.

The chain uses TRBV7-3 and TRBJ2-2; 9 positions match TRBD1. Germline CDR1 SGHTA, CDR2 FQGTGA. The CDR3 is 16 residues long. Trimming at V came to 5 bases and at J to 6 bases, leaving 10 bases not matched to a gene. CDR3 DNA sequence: TGTGCCAGCAGCCGACAACAGGGGGCGATGGCCGGGGAGCTGTTTTTT. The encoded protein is CASSRQQGAMAGELFF.